These 3 T cell receptor beta chains were all obtained from the same sample, sequenced in a study of shared clonotypes between healthy human individuals. TCRdb's copy holds only in-frame clones and misses some; the assay was immunoSEQ multiplex PCR. The sample includes around 1 million clones, over 75% of them seen just once. The material sequenced was memory CD4+ T cells sorted from blood. The subset was: CD45RA-negative fraction. Every receptor here comes from a young man in good health.

The V and J genes are TRBV19 and TRBJ1-2; possible D gene TRBD1, 6 bases. The CDR3 length is 13 residues. Deletions cut 4 bases from V and 4 bases from J, with 10 bases between. CDR1 and CDR2 from the germline V gene are LNHDA and SQIVND (reference sequence). CDR3 in amino acids: CASSKQGLYGYTF. The DNA for the CDR3 is TGTGCCAGTAGTAAACAGGGACTCTATGGCTACACCTTC.

This chain uses TRBV19 with TRBJ2-6; the D call may be TRBD1 or TRBD2 (5 bases each). In germline, CDR1 is LNHDA, CDR2 SQIVND (reference sequence). Between the trimmed V and J ends, which lost 4 bases and 0 bases, there was a span of 13 bases. This CDR3 has 17 residues. The CDR3 DNA reads as TGTGCCAGTAGTAAGGGACGGTCCCCCTCTGGGGCCAACGTCCTGACTTTC. Protein product: CASSKGRSPSGANVLTF.

There are a few counts of this clone. This sequence joins TRBV18 and TRBJ2-5, with 8 bases fitting TRBD1. Unmatched junction bases numbered 7, after V lost 6 bases and J lost 4 bases. The CDR3 length is 14 residues. Germline CDR1 is KGHSH and CDR2 is LQKENI. DNA for the CDR3: TGTGCCAGCTCCTCGAACGGACAGGGAGAGACCCAGTACTTC. Translating gives CASSSNGQGETQYF.